This TCR beta chain was obtained from a study of blood T cell repertoires in COVID-19. Sequenced by immunoSEQ multiplex PCR; TCRdb stores in-frame clones only, minus some. Counted here are 45,000 or so clones, more than 70% occurring once; the ten biggest clones make up roughly 2.1%. Germline V gene lookup returns CDR1 SGHNT and CDR2 YENEEA. Trimming left V 9 bases short and J 0 bases short, with 8 bases between. This CDR3 is built from 13 residues. The chain employs TRBV11-3 and TRBJ1-4, with D uncertain. This sequence was found in a woman between 55 and 75 years old with acute or convalescent COVID-19. The sample consisted of peripheral blood. The CDR3 protein is CARKRATNEKLFF. The CDR3 coding sequence is TGTGCCAGGAAAAGAGCAACTAATGAAAAACTGTTTTTT.